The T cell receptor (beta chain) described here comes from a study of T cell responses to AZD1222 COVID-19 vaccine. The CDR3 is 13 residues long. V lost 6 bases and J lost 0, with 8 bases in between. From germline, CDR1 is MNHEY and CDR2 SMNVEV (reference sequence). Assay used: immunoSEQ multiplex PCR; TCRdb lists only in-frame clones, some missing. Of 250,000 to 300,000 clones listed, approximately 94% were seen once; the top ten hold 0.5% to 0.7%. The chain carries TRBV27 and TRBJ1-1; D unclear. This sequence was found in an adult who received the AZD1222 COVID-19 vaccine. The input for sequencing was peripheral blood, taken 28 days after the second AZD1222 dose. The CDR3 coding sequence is TGTGCCAGCAGCTACCAGATGAACACTGAAGCTTTCTTT. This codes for CASSYQMNTEAFF.